This T cell receptor beta chain was sequenced during a study of T cell responses to AZD1222 COVID-19 vaccine. Sequenced by immunoSEQ multiplex PCR; TCRdb stores in-frame clones only, minus some. The sample shows 150,000 or so clones, 89% of them seen only once. Study observations and caveats: Samples come after the peak T cell response, not at day 14. Two doses of AZD1222 preceded a rise in Spike-specific TCR breadth and depth. Vaccine-related CD4 TCRs covered spike, predominating at 160-218 and 743-854. Of spike-specific TCRs, nearly half reportedly target regions left unmutated in variants.

In the case of this clone: No antigen is known for it.

The V end was cut by 7 bases, the J end by 9 bases, with 13 bases between. There are 12 residues in the CDR3. Germline CDR1 reads MNHNY; CDR2 reads SVGAGI (reference sequence). The clonotype originates from an adult in good health. The rearrangement uses TRBV6-6 and TRBJ1-5; D is ambiguous. The sequencing here drew on peripheral blood, taken on day 0 of AZD1222 vaccination. In DNA form, the CDR3 reads TGTGCCAGCATGGCACCCCGAGGGCCCCAGCATTTT. Protein product: CASMAPRGPQHF.